A selection of T cell receptor beta chains follows, all from one sample in a study of T-cell memory formation after mild COVID-19. One entry per CDR3 protein results from TCRdb running MiXCR on the 5' RACE reads. The repertoire includes about 410,000 distinct CDR3 sequences, 23% of them detected once, and around 14% sits in the top ten. Sequencing was carried out using PBMCs or a T cell subset sorted from them (not recorded which). These receptors were collected from an adult woman who had mild COVID-19 (a few samples of this study predate the infection). Cell type and time point are not known. CDR3s include the opening cysteine and the closing phenylalanine or tryptophan. Fields, in order: J gene, D gene, CDR3 length, V gene, clone size, CDR3 DNA, CDR3 protein. A D gene is named only where the DNA matches it firmly. Clone size, where shown, is once, few, many, or a class for clones that have expanded.

j_gene: TRBJ2-7
d_gene: TRBD1
len: 15
v_gene: TRBV12-3/TRBV12-4
abundance: .
CDR3nt: TGTGCCAGCAGCCTCACCGGGACAGGCCCCTACGAGCAGTACTTC
CDR3aa: CASSLTGTGPYEQYF

j_gene: TRBJ2-1
d_gene: TRBD1
len: 9
v_gene: TRBV29-1
abundance: .
CDR3nt: TGCAGCGTGGGACAGGGACGACTCTTC
CDR3aa: CSVGQGRLF

j_gene: TRBJ2-1
d_gene: .
len: 14
v_gene: TRBV15
abundance: .
CDR3nt: TGTGCCACCAGCGGGGATTTTGGTAGCAATGAGCAGTTCTTC
CDR3aa: CATSGDFGSNEQFF

j_gene: TRBJ2-1
d_gene: .
len: 14
v_gene: TRBV7-3
abundance: few
CDR3nt: TGTGCCAGCAGCTCCCCGGGATCGTACAATGAGCAGTTCTTC
CDR3aa: CASSSPGSYNEQFF

j_gene: TRBJ2-4
d_gene: TRBD2
len: 21
v_gene: TRBV12-3/TRBV12-4
abundance: .
CDR3nt: TGTGCCAGCAGTTTTTCAATCTGGGTGCGGGGGGGCTTTCATTCCAAAAACATTCAGTACTTC
CDR3aa: CASSFSIWVRGGFHSKNIQYF

j_gene: TRBJ2-7
d_gene: TRBD2
len: 17
v_gene: TRBV12-3/TRBV12-4
abundance: few
CDR3nt: TGTGCCAGCAGTTTAGCTGCGGGAGGGCCACTATCCTACGAGCAGTACTTC
CDR3aa: CASSLAAGGPLSYEQYF

j_gene: TRBJ2-2
d_gene: .
len: 13
v_gene: TRBV7-9
abundance: few
CDR3nt: TGTGCCAGCAGCACCGTAGGGGCCGGGGAGCTGTTTTTT
CDR3aa: CASSTVGAGELFF

j_gene: TRBJ2-5
d_gene: .
len: 16
v_gene: TRBV7-6
abundance: .
CDR3nt: TGTGCCAGCAGCTTCCGGTCTAGCGCGGCCCAAGAGACCCAGTACTTC
CDR3aa: CASSFRSSAAQETQYF

j_gene: TRBJ1-6
d_gene: .
len: 12
v_gene: TRBV7-9
abundance: .
CDR3nt: TGTGCCAGCAGCTTATTTTCGTCACCCCTCCACTTT
CDR3aa: CASSLFSSPLHF

j_gene: TRBJ2-5
d_gene: TRBD1
len: 14
v_gene: TRBV2
abundance: .
CDR3nt: TGTGCCAGCAGCCGGGACAGGGTAGAAGAGACCCAGTACTTC
CDR3aa: CASSRDRVEETQYF

j_gene: TRBJ2-6
d_gene: TRBD2
len: 17
v_gene: TRBV4-2
abundance: .
CDR3nt: TGTGCCAGCAGCCAAGCGGGAGGAAGCTCTGGGGCCAACGTCCTGACTTTC
CDR3aa: CASSQAGGSSGANVLTF

j_gene: TRBJ1-1
d_gene: .
len: 17
v_gene: TRBV6-5
abundance: .
CDR3nt: TGTGCCAGCAGTTATGGGCGGGTAAGACATTCGGGGACTGAAGCTTTCTTT
CDR3aa: CASSYGRVRHSGTEAFF

j_gene: TRBJ2-5
d_gene: .
len: 14
v_gene: TRBV12-3/TRBV12-4
abundance: .
CDR3nt: TGTGCCAGCAGTTGGGGGCCTCAGGGAGAGACCCAGTACTTC
CDR3aa: CASSWGPQGETQYF

j_gene: TRBJ2-3
d_gene: .
len: 16
v_gene: TRBV20-1
abundance: .
CDR3nt: TGCAGTGCCCGGCCCCCGGGAGCGGCTAGCACAGATACGCAGTATTTT
CDR3aa: CSARPPGAASTDTQYF

j_gene: TRBJ2-1
d_gene: .
len: 16
v_gene: TRBV25-1
abundance: few
CDR3nt: TGTGCCAGCAGTGAAGGGTCTAATACGGGAGTCAATGAGCAGTTCTTC
CDR3aa: CASSEGSNTGVNEQFF

j_gene: TRBJ2-7
d_gene: TRBD1
len: 16
v_gene: TRBV4-2
abundance: few
CDR3nt: TGTGCCAGCAGCCACTCTTCGAGGGACAGGGCCTACGAGCAGTACTTC
CDR3aa: CASSHSSRDRAYEQYF

j_gene: TRBJ2-7
d_gene: .
len: 11
v_gene: TRBV12-3/TRBV12-4
abundance: .
CDR3nt: TGTGCCAGCAGACTTGGGATCGAGCAGTACTTC
CDR3aa: CASRLGIEQYF

j_gene: TRBJ1-1
d_gene: TRBD1
len: 14
v_gene: TRBV25-1
abundance: .
CDR3nt: TGTGCCAGCAGTGTTACAGGGGGGTACACTGAAGCTTTCTTT
CDR3aa: CASSVTGGYTEAFF

j_gene: TRBJ2-7
d_gene: .
len: 12
v_gene: TRBV3-1
abundance: .
CDR3nt: TGTGCCAGCAGCCAAGTCCCCTACGAGCAGTACTTC
CDR3aa: CASSQVPYEQYF

j_gene: TRBJ2-7
d_gene: .
len: 15
v_gene: TRBV7-6
abundance: few
CDR3nt: TGTGCCAGCAGCCCGCGCAGGGGTACCCGGGTAGAGCAGTACTTC
CDR3aa: CASSPRRGTRVEQYF

j_gene: TRBJ2-2
d_gene: TRBD2
len: 17
v_gene: TRBV2
abundance: .
CDR3nt: TGTGCCAGCAAGGGACTAGCGGGGGGGCAACTTGTCGGGGAGCTGTTTTTT
CDR3aa: CASKGLAGGQLVGELFF

j_gene: TRBJ2-3
d_gene: TRBD2
len: 17
v_gene: TRBV20-1
abundance: many
CDR3nt: TGCAGTGCTAGAGATGCTCGAGGGACTAGCGGCACAGATACGCAGTATTTT
CDR3aa: CSARDARGTSGTDTQYF

j_gene: TRBJ2-7
d_gene: TRBD1
len: 14
v_gene: TRBV6-5
abundance: many
CDR3nt: TGTGCCAGCAGTATCGGACAGGGCAGCTACGAGCAGTACTTC
CDR3aa: CASSIGQGSYEQYF

j_gene: TRBJ2-6
d_gene: .
len: 14
v_gene: TRBV15
abundance: .
CDR3nt: TGTGCCACCAGCAGAAGAGACGGGGTCAACGTCCTGACTTTC
CDR3aa: CATSRRDGVNVLTF

j_gene: TRBJ2-1
d_gene: .
len: 14
v_gene: TRBV7-2
abundance: few
CDR3nt: TGTGCCAGCAGCTTAGCTCCGGGAAGGGGTGAGCAGTTCTTC
CDR3aa: CASSLAPGRGEQFF

j_gene: TRBJ2-2
d_gene: .
len: 15
v_gene: TRBV9
abundance: many
CDR3nt: TGTGCCAGCAGCGTGGGGCAGGGAGCCACCGGGGAGCTGTTTTTT
CDR3aa: CASSVGQGATGELFF

j_gene: TRBJ1-1
d_gene: .
len: 14
v_gene: TRBV10-3
abundance: .
CDR3nt: TGTGCCATCAGTGAGCGGAGGGGCTACACTGAAGCTTTCTTT
CDR3aa: CAISERRGYTEAFF

j_gene: TRBJ2-1
d_gene: TRBD1
len: 15
v_gene: TRBV5-5
abundance: .
CDR3nt: TGTGCCAGCAGCTTGGGGTGGGGACAGGGCGATGAGCAGTTCTTC
CDR3aa: CASSLGWGQGDEQFF

j_gene: TRBJ2-1
d_gene: .
len: 15
v_gene: TRBV5-1
abundance: .
CDR3nt: TGCGCCAGCAGCTTGGGTGTGGGGGGTAACAATGAGCAGTTCTTC
CDR3aa: CASSLGVGGNNEQFF

j_gene: TRBJ2-3
d_gene: .
len: 14
v_gene: TRBV7-2
abundance: .
CDR3nt: TGTGCCAGCAGCGAGGACTTTGCCACAGATACGCAGTATTTT
CDR3aa: CASSEDFATDTQYF

j_gene: TRBJ1-2
d_gene: .
len: 12
v_gene: TRBV4-2
abundance: few
CDR3nt: TGTGCCAGCAGCCAAGACCGGGGGGGCTACACCTTC
CDR3aa: CASSQDRGGYTF

j_gene: TRBJ1-5
d_gene: .
len: 14
v_gene: TRBV12-3/TRBV12-4
abundance: .
CDR3nt: TGTGCCAGCAGTTTAGCGGGGCAGAACCAGCCCCAGCATTTT
CDR3aa: CASSLAGQNQPQHF

j_gene: TRBJ2-1
d_gene: TRBD2
len: 12
v_gene: TRBV4-1
abundance: few
CDR3nt: TGCGCCAGCAGCGGCGGGGGGGTTGAGCAGTTCTTC
CDR3aa: CASSGGGVEQFF

j_gene: TRBJ2-7
d_gene: TRBD2
len: 15
v_gene: TRBV6-5
abundance: .
CDR3nt: TGTGCCAGCAGTTACTCTAGCGGGAGTCTACACGAGCAGTACTTC
CDR3aa: CASSYSSGSLHEQYF

j_gene: TRBJ2-3
d_gene: .
len: 16
v_gene: TRBV5-1
abundance: .
CDR3nt: TGCGCCAGCAGCTTGGGACAGCTTCCTAGCACAGATACGCAGTATTTT
CDR3aa: CASSLGQLPSTDTQYF

j_gene: TRBJ2-5
d_gene: .
len: 15
v_gene: TRBV6-6
abundance: few
CDR3nt: TGTGCCAGCAGTTACTCGAGCTATCGGGAAGAGACCCAGTACTTC
CDR3aa: CASSYSSYREETQYF

j_gene: TRBJ2-1
d_gene: .
len: 15
v_gene: TRBV7-2
abundance: few
CDR3nt: TGTGCCAGCTTGGATGGGGGGATCTCCTACAATGAGCAGTTCTTC
CDR3aa: CASLDGGISYNEQFF

j_gene: TRBJ1-5
d_gene: .
len: 16
v_gene: TRBV6-1
abundance: few
CDR3nt: TGTGCCAGCAGTGAAGTTGCAAGTTTTAGCAATCAGCCCCAGCATTTT
CDR3aa: CASSEVASFSNQPQHF

j_gene: TRBJ2-7
d_gene: TRBD2
len: 19
v_gene: TRBV18
abundance: .
CDR3nt: TGTGCCAGCTCACCCCCAGTGTTTCTAGCGGGGGGGAGCTCCTACGAGCAGTACTTC
CDR3aa: CASSPPVFLAGGSSYEQYF

j_gene: TRBJ2-2
d_gene: .
len: 13
v_gene: TRBV9
abundance: .
CDR3nt: TGTGCCAGCAGTCGGCAGGAGGCCGGGGAGCTGTTTTTT
CDR3aa: CASSRQEAGELFF

j_gene: TRBJ2-7
d_gene: TRBD1
len: 13
v_gene: TRBV5-1
abundance: .
CDR3nt: TGCGCCAGCAACTTAGACAGGGGAGACGAGCAGTACTTC
CDR3aa: CASNLDRGDEQYF

j_gene: TRBJ2-7
d_gene: TRBD2
len: 15
v_gene: TRBV7-9
abundance: .
CDR3nt: TGTGCCAGCAGCTTAAGCGGGAAGCTTTCCTACGAGCAGTACTTC
CDR3aa: CASSLSGKLSYEQYF

j_gene: TRBJ1-4
d_gene: .
len: 15
v_gene: TRBV5-1
abundance: many
CDR3nt: TGCGCCAGCAGCTTGCTTGGACAGCCAGTTGAAAAACTGTTTTTT
CDR3aa: CASSLLGQPVEKLFF

j_gene: TRBJ2-1
d_gene: TRBD2
len: 13
v_gene: TRBV7-2
abundance: many
CDR3nt: TGTGCCAGCAGCTTAGAGCGCGGGAGGGCCCGCCACTTC
CDR3aa: CASSLERGRARHF

j_gene: TRBJ2-3
d_gene: .
len: 14
v_gene: TRBV5-1
abundance: .
CDR3nt: TGCGCCAGCAGCTTTACAGGAGCGACAGATACGCAGTATTTT
CDR3aa: CASSFTGATDTQYF

j_gene: TRBJ2-5
d_gene: TRBD1
len: 17
v_gene: TRBV12-3/TRBV12-4
abundance: .
CDR3nt: TGTGCCAGCAGTATTACACATGGACAGGGGGCGGGGGAGACCCAGTACTTC
CDR3aa: CASSITHGQGAGETQYF